This T cell receptor beta chain emerged from a study of graft-versus-host responses after intestinal transplantation. Turning to the study itself: Tacrolimus plus steroids were given to all recipients for about 3 years, preceded by anti-thymocyte globulin induction.

Remarks on this clone: Its antigen is undetermined.

Broader study findings: Early HvG declines after transplant were associated with peak circulating GvH clone levels. Recipient bone marrow held GvH clones, some seen earlier in ileum or blood. The study found high graft-versus-host to host-versus-graft clonal ratios in allografts of patients with graft-donor T cell macrochimerism.

Some clones are missing from TCRdb's copy, which holds only in-frame ones; the method was immunoSEQ multiplex PCR. This table holds some 150,000 clones, around 90% found once. The TCR comes from a human donor who received an intestinal transplant. The specimen comprised unstimulated CD4+ T cells sorted from spleen or lymph node cells, sampled before intestinal transplant.

The CDR3 sequence: CASSPGGLAGTYNEQFF. The CDR3, as DNA: TGCGCCAGCAGCCCAGGGGGACTAGCGGGTACGTACAATGAGCAGTTCTTC. The chain employs TRBV4-3 and TRBJ2-1, with 12 bases matching TRBD2. The CDR3 length is 17 residues. Germline loops: CDR1 LGHNA, CDR2 YSLEER. The V gene end was trimmed by 4 bases and the J gene end by 4 bases; junction bases not matched to a gene: 8.